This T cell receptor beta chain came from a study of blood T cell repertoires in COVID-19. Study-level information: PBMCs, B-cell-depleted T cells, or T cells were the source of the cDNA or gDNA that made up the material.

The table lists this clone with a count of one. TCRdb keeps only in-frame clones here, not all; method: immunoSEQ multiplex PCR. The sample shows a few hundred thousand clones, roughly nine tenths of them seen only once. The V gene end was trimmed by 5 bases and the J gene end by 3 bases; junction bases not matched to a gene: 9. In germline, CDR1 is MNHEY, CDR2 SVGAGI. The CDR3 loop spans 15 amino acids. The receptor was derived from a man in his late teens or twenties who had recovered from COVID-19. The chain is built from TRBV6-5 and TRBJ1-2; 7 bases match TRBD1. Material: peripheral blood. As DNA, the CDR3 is TGTGCCAGCAGTCCAAAAGCCGGGACAGACTATGGCTACACCTTC. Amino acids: CASSPKAGTDYGYTF.